This TCR beta chain was identified during a study of blood T cell repertoires in COVID-19. Study context: Material from acute and convalescent COVID-19 was sourced from the United States, Italy and Spain. The cDNA or gDNA used as material had been derived from T cells, B-cell-depleted T cells, or PBMCs.

CDR3 length: 15 residues. Unmatched junction bases numbered 8, after V lost 3 bases and J lost 5 bases. Germline CDR1 reads SGHKS; CDR2 reads YYEKEE (reference sequence). In the study's own analysis: Scientists estimated how many nucleated cells there were by amplifying reference gene primers. The table came from immunoSEQ multiplex PCR; TCRdb's copy has only in-frame clones and leaves some out. D and trimming were read from the DNA, whereas the V and J calls and clone size are those reported in that table. The sample yields 25,000 to 30,000 clones, around 94% seen once. Seattle's enrolled individuals joined amid active infection and were then monitored longitudinally.

The V and J genes are TRBV5-5 and TRBJ1-1; 9 bases align to TRBD1. Sequences were obtained from peripheral blood. The sequence was obtained from a woman between 65 and 79 years old with COVID-19, enrolled during active disease. The CDR3 DNA reads as TGTGCCAGCAGCTACATCCCGGGACAGGGAACTGAAGCTTTCTTT. Residues: CASSYIPGQGTEAFF.